The 11 T cell receptor beta chains below all came from one sample that was sequenced in a study of T cells after yellow fever vaccination. TCRdb ran MiXCR on the 5' RACE reads and lists one entry per CDR3 protein. The profile shows over 250,000 distinct CDR3 sequences, 4.1% of them singletons. The sequences come from PBMCs, collected 5 days after the yellow fever booster vaccination. The source is a man younger than 30 who received the YFV17D yellow fever vaccine.

This clonotype showed up just a few times. The chain couples TRBV3-1 to TRBJ2-1, with D perhaps TRBD1 (5 bases). This CDR3 is built from 16 residues. V was trimmed by 1 base and J by 2 bases, leaving 12 bases between them. Germline V gives CDR1 LGHDT, CDR2 YNNKEL (reference sequence). This CDR3 reads CASSQAKGKPYNEQFF. The CDR3 coding sequence is TGTGCCAGCAGCCAAGCCAAGGGGAAACCCTACAATGAGCAGTTCTTC.

This clonotype was counted only a few times. The chain has TRBV7-9 and TRBJ2-3; 8 nucleotides align to TRBD2. The CDR3 extends over 17 amino acids. V was pared by 6 bases and J by 1 base, with 12 bases of the junction left unmatched. The germline gives CDR1 SEHNR, CDR2 FQNEAQ (reference sequence). CDR3 bases: TGTGCCAGCAGGAGCGGGGGAGTCTTTGTCGGCACAGATACGCAGTATTTT. Encoded protein: CASRSGGVFVGTDTQYF.

The chain couples TRBV27 to TRBJ2-3; TRBD1 agrees at 8 bases. In germline, CDR1 is MNHEY, CDR2 SMNVEV (reference sequence). The CDR3 loop spans 14 amino acids. V trimming: 0 bases; J trimming: 13 bases; junction bases outside the gene matches: 9. CDR3 sequence reads: CASSLSSVMDREYF. DNA for the CDR3: TGTGCCAGCAGTTTATCGTCGGTCATGGACAGGGAGTATTTT.

The sample holds a few counts of this clonotype. The genes are TRBV20-1 and TRBJ1-2; 9 bases map to TRBD1. This CDR3 comprises 13 residues. CDR1 and CDR2 (germline): DFQATT, SNEGSKA (reference sequence). V was pared by 5 bases and J by 5 bases, with 6 bases of the junction left unmatched. In DNA form, the CDR3 reads TGCAGTGCTCGGGACAGGGCCTGGTATGGCTACACCTTC. Translating it yields CSARDRAWYGYTF.

This clonotype was counted between two and nine times. The CDR3 spells CASSRTGSEAFF. CDR3 in DNA: TGTGCCAGCAGCCGGACAGGGTCGGAAGCTTTCTTT. V gene TRBV12-3 or TRBV12-4 combines with J gene TRBJ1-1; 8 bases match TRBD1. V gave up 6 bases and J gave up 8 bases; unmatched junction bases: 5. The CDR3 is made up of 12 amino acids.

With respect to this clonotype: Since a much larger clone is just one base distant, this may be a read error. The final CDR3 position lacks the conserved phenylalanine or tryptophan, pointing to a likely read error. The gene calls are TRBV4-1 and TRBJ2-1; D is unclear. The V end lost 0 bases, the J end lost 12 bases, and 15 bases lay between the germline ends. Germline V gene sequence: CDR1 MGHRA, CDR2 YSYEKL. The CDR3 sequence is 14 residues long. CDR3 nucleotides: TGCGCCAGCAGCCAAGATCCCGAGCGACCGTGGCAGTTCTTA. It translates to CASSQDPERPWQFL.

This chain joins TRBV5-1 and TRBJ1-4; D is perhaps TRBD1 (6 bases). This CDR3 has 18 amino acids. V lost 2 bases and J lost 0, with 17 bases in between. Per germline, CDR1 SGHRS and CDR2 YFSETQ. The CDR3 nucleotides are TGCGCCAGCAGCTTTAGCAGGGGCCAGGTTGCAACTAATGAAAAACTGTTTTTT. It yields the protein CASSFSRGQVATNEKLFF.

This clonotype occurred many times. The chain links TRBV5-1 to TRBJ1-1; D is undetermined. Germline V lookup: CDR1 SGHRS, CDR2 YFSETQ. The V gene lost 0 bases and the J gene lost 5 bases, with 11 bases spanning the gap. The CDR3 length is 14 residues. The CDR3 sequence: CASSLDQRGTEAFF. CDR3 DNA sequence: TGCGCCAGCAGCTTGGACCAGAGAGGGACTGAAGCTTTCTTT.

This clonotype was counted only a few times. The V call is TRBV4-1, the J call TRBJ1-2; 10 bases are a match to TRBD1. CDR3 length equals 15 residues. After removal of 4 bases from V and 5 bases from J, the junction contained 7 bases not matched to a gene. Germline CDR1 is MGHRA and CDR2 is YSYEKL. This chain's CDR3 is CASSRIGQGDYGYTF. The CDR3 region has the DNA TGCGCCAGCAGCCGGATCGGACAGGGGGATTATGGCTACACCTTC.

This clonotype has a handful of counts. The CDR3 coding sequence is TGTGCCGGGGGAAGGGGCGCTCAGCCCCAGCATTTT. Its protein product is CAGGRGAQPQHF. The V call is TRBV19, the J call TRBJ1-5, with TRBD1 as a possible D gene (5 bases). The germline V and J ends were trimmed by 11 bases and 6 bases, with 14 bases remaining between them. This CDR3 region has 12 residues. Germline V lookup: CDR1 LNHDA, CDR2 SQIVND (reference sequence).

This clonotype was counted a few times. In DNA, the CDR3 is TGTGCCAGCAGCCCTCAGAACGTCATGAGGACTGAAGCTTTCTTT. It yields the protein CASSPQNVMRTEAFF. The chain joins TRBV5-4 to TRBJ1-1; D unresolved. From germline, CDR1 is SGHNT and CDR2 YYREEE (reference sequence). The CDR3 totals 15 residues. Trimming shortened V by 4 bases and J by 5 bases, and 18 bases separated the two germline ends.